This T cell receptor beta chain originates from a study of blood T cell repertoires in COVID-19. Germline V lookup: CDR1 SGHTA, CDR2 FQGNSA. J was trimmed by 6 bases and V by 3 bases; bases with no gene match: 4. The CDR3 consists of 14 residues. The assay was immunoSEQ multiplex PCR, and TCRdb's table has in-frame clones only and misses some. Altogether some 400,000 clones are present, around nine tenths being singletons, with the ten largest covering less than 3.5%. The sequence was collected from a human donor in a cohort sampled during active COVID-19. The sequencing input was peripheral blood. This chain joins TRBV7-2 and TRBJ2-2; the match to TRBD2 covers 7 bases. Here the CDR3 reads CASSLGGSSGELFF. The CDR3 region has the DNA TGTGCCAGCAGCTTGGGCGGGAGCTCCGGGGAGCTGTTTTTT.